This TCR beta chain originates from a study of T cell repertoires in cytomegalovirus infection. At least ten counts were recorded for this clonotype. Looked up from germline, CDR1 is SGHVS and CDR2 is FNYEAQ. Trimming removed 1 base from V and 6 bases from J, with 12 bases in between. This CDR3 comprises 14 residues. TCRdb reprocessed the reads with MiXCR, giving one entry per CDR3 protein. The table shows 200,000 to 300,000 distinct CDR3 sequences, with roughly an eighth occurring only once. The receptor was derived from a human donor in good health (CMV status not recorded). Some clones in this sample may be carry-over from other donors' samples. J is TRBJ1-2 and V is TRBV7-6; D is unclear. Sample: PBMCs. The CDR3 DNA follows: TGTGCCAGCAGCTTAGGTTCGGGTAGCCATGGCTACACCTTC. Translated, it gives CASSLGSGSHGYTF.